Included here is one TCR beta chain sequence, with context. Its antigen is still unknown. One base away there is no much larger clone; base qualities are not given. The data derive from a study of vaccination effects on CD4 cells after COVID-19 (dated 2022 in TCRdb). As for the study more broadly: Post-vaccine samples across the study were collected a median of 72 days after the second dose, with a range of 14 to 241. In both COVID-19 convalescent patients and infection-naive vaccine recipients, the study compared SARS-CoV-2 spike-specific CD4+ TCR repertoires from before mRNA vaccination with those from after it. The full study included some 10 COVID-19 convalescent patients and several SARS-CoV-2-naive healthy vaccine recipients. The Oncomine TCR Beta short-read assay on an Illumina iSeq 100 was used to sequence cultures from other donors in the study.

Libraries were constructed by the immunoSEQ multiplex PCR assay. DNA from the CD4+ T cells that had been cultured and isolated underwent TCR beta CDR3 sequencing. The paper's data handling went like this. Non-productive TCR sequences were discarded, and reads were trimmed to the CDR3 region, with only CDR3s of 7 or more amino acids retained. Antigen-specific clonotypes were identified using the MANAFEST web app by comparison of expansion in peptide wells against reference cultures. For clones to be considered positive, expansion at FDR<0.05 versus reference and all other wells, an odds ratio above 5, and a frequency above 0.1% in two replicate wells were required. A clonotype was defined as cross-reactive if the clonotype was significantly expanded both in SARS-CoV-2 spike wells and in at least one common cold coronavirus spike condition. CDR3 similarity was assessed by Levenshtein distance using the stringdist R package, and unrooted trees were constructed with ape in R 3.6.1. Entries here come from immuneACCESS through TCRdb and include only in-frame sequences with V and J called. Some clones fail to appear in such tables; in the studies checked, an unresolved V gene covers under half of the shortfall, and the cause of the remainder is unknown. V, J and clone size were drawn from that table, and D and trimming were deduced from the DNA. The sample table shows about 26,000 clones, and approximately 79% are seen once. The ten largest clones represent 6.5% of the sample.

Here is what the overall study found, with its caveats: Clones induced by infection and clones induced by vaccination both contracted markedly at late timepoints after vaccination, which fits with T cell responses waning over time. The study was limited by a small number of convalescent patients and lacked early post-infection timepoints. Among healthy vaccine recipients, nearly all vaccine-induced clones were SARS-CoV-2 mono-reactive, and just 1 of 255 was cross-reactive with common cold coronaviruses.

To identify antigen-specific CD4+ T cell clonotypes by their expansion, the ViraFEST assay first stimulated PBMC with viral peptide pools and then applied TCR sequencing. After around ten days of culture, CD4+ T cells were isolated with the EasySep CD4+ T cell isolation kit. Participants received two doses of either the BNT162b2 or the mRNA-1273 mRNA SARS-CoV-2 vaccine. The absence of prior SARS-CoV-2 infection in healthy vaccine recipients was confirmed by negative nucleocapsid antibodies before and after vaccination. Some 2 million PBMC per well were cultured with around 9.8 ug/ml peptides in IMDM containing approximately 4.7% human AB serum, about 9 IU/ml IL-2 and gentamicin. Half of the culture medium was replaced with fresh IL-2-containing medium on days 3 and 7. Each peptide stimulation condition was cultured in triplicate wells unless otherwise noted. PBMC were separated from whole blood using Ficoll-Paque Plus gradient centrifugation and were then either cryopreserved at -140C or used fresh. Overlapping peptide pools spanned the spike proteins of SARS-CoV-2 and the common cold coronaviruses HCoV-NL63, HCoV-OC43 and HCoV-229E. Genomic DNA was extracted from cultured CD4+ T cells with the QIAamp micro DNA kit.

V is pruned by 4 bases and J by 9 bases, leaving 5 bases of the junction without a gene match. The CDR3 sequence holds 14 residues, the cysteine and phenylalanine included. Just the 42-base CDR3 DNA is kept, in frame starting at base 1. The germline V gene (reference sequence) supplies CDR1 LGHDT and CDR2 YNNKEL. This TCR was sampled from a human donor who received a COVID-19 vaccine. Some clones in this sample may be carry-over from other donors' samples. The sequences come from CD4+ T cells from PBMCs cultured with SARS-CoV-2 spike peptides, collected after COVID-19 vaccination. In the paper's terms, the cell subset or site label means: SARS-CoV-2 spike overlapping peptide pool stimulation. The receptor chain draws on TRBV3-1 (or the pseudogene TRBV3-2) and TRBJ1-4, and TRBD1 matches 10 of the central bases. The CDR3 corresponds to CASSRGQGGQKLFF. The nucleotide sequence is TGTGCCAGCAGCCGAGGACAGGGGGGACAAAAACTGTTTTTT.